The 17 T cell receptor beta chains reported below all come from one sample, sequenced in a study of T-cell reconstitution after alpha-beta-depleted transplantation in children (dated by TCRdb to about 2016). The method was PCR. This sample was sequenced with an Illumina HiSeq 2500. TCR library preparation used molecular barcoding, with unique molecular identifiers applied to normalize quantification of the TCRbeta repertoire. The public sequencing data were trimmed at Q25 with fastp and processed into clonotypes with MiXCR by TCRdb, which kept only in-frame beta chains. Identical CDR3 protein sequences are pooled into one entry, listed with their most common genes and DNA. This sample comprises about 280,000 distinct CDR3 sequences, under 14% of them detected only once. Around 22% of the sample belongs to the ten largest clones. This specimen's treatment or condition label, interpreted: allogeneic hematopoietic cell transplantation with graft depleted of TCRalphabeta T cells and CD19 B cells.

The material sequenced was peripheral blood, taken 180 days after TCRalphabeta/CD19-depleted stem cell transplant. These receptors were obtained from a male patient aged 2-15 years who had a stem cell transplant for chronic granulomatous disease, so the T cells may come from the graft donor.

This clonotype was seen at least ten times. The CDR3 coding sequence is TGTGCCAGCAGCGCCCGTGACAGAAGCTATGGCTACACCTTC. Translation gives CASSARDRSYGYTF. The chain uses TRBV7-8 and TRBJ1-2, with D possibly TRBD1 on 5 matching bases. CDR1 and CDR2 from the germline V gene are SGHVS and FQNEAQ. The V and J ends lost 5 bases and 4 bases respectively, with 14 bases between them. The CDR3 has 14 amino acids.

This clonotype was seen many times. The CDR3 region is CASSYTDTQYF. The CDR3 DNA follows: TGTGCCAGCAGCTACACAGATACGCAGTATTTT. This sequence joins TRBV7-2 and TRBJ2-3; unclear D gene. Trimming cost V 4 bases and J 2 bases, with 1 base left between them. CDR1 is SGHTA and CDR2 is FQGNSA in the germline V gene. This CDR3 is built from 11 residues.

As for this clonotype: A read error may explain this, as a much larger clone is one base away. The V gene is TRBV7-9, the J gene TRBJ2-2; tentatively, D is TRBD2 (5 bases). V was pared by 3 bases and J by 6 bases, with 14 bases between. The CDR3 spans 15 residues. The germline CDR1 and CDR2 sequences are SEHNR and FQNEAQ (reference sequence). The CDR3 DNA follows: TGTGCCAGCAGCTTTCTGGGAGTTTTCTCCGGGGAGCTGTTTTTT. Translated, it gives CASSFLGVFSGELFF.

This clonotype was seen at least ten times. The chain employs TRBV7-3 and TRBJ2-1; 11 bases are a match to TRBD2. The CDR3 spans 16 residues. CDR1 and CDR2 from the germline V gene are SGHTA and FQGTGA. V trimming: 5 bases; J trimming: 6 bases; junction bases outside the gene matches: 9. The CDR3 bases are TGTGCCAGCAGCGCGACTAGCGGGAAGGGGGTCAATGAGCAGTTCTTC. Its protein product is CASSATSGKGVNEQFF.

The V gene is TRBV4-3, the J gene TRBJ2-3; D unclear. Germline lookup yields CDR1 LGHNA and CDR2 YSLEER. V was cut by 3 bases and J by 10 bases, with 29 bases left in between. The CDR3 length is 18 residues. CDR3 sequence reads: CASSQGLCRTTRSNSQYF. The CDR3 bases are TGCGCCAGCAGCCAGGGGTTGTGTCGGACGACCCGCTCAAATTCGCAGTATTTT.

This clonotype showed up many times. V and J are TRBV6-6 and TRBJ2-5; unclear D gene. Trimming took 0 bases from V and 5 from J, leaving 7 bases between them. The germline V gene encodes CDR1 MNHNY and CDR2 SVGAGI (reference sequence). The CDR3 sequence is 13 residues long. The CDR3 region is CASSYSSRETQYF. DNA of the CDR3: TGTGCCAGCAGTTACTCGTCTAGGGAGACCCAGTACTTC.

V usage is TRBV18 and J usage is TRBJ2-4; D gene unclear. The CDR3 length is 17 residues. V was cut by 0 bases and J by 0 bases, with 12 bases left in between. From germline, CDR1 is KGHSH and CDR2 LQKENI. The DNA for the CDR3 is TGTGCCAGCTCACCACCGCCCTCTCTCCTAGCCAAAAACATTCAGTACTTC. Encoded protein: CASSPPPSLLAKNIQYF.

This clonotype occurred many times. The rearrangement links TRBV24-1 to TRBJ2-5; 11 nucleotides line up with TRBD2. CDR3 size: 15 residues. J was trimmed by 2 bases and V by 12 bases; bases with no gene match: 10. Germline V gives CDR1 KGHDR, CDR2 SFDVKD. CDR3 bases: TGTGCCTCTCAGGGGACTAGCGGAAGACAAGAGACCCAGTACTTC. It translates to CASQGTSGRQETQYF.

This clonotype was picked up many times. The gene calls are TRBV18 and TRBJ1-1; TRBD1 is a possible D gene (6 bases). Trimming removed 3 bases from V and 0 bases from J, with 8 bases in between. Germline assignment: CDR1 KGHSH and CDR2 LQKENI. This CDR3 contains 14 residues. The CDR3 is CASSPQGMNTEAFF. The CDR3 DNA follows: TGTGCCAGCTCACCCCAGGGGATGAACACTGAAGCTTTCTTT.

This clonotype was picked up many times. The V gene is TRBV28, the J gene TRBJ1-2; D call uncertain. The CDR3 runs to 14 residues. Trimming took 6 bases from V and 4 from J, leaving 15 bases between them. Germline CDR1 is MDHEN and CDR2 is SYDVKM. CDR3 nucleotide sequence: TGTGCCAGCAGGACGGGAACTATCGGCTATGGCTACACCTTC. This sequence encodes CASRTGTIGYGYTF.

This clonotype is medium-sized (0.01 to 0.1%) by share. The chain recombines TRBV7-9 with TRBJ2-3, with TRBD2 matching over 9 bases. Germline V CDR1 and CDR2: SEHNR, FQNEAQ (reference sequence). CDR3 size: 15 residues. V lost 5 bases to trimming and J lost 6 bases; unmatched junction nucleotides: 9. The CDR3 DNA reads as TGTGCCAGCAGCGATCCGGGACTAGCCCCCGATACGCAGTATTTT. Protein: CASSDPGLAPDTQYF.

This clonotype has ten or more counts. The chain joins TRBV7-7 to TRBJ2-7; possible D gene TRBD1, 6 bases. Trimming removed 1 base at V and 2 bases at J, with 15 bases between. Germline-derived CDR1 and CDR2 are SSHAT and FNYEAQ (reference sequence). The CDR3 consists of 16 residues. The CDR3 protein is CASSLGWGPQTYEQYF. Written as DNA, the CDR3 is TGTGCCAGCAGCTTAGGTTGGGGGCCCCAGACCTACGAGCAGTACTTC.

This clonotype came up many times. The chain carries TRBV2 and TRBJ1-1; maybe TRBD1 (6 bases). Germline CDR1 and CDR2: SNHLY and FYNNEI. The ends were cut back, 6 bases at V and 1 base at J, with 15 bases in the middle. This CDR3 region has 15 residues. The DNA for the CDR3 is TGTGCCAGCAGCGACCCCGGACAGAAGAACACTGAAGCTTTCTTT. This codes for CASSDPGQKNTEAFF.

The table lists this clonotype with many counts. This chain connects TRBV6-5 to TRBJ2-3, with 11 bases lining up with TRBD2. V trimming: 6 bases; J trimming: 6 bases; junction bases outside the gene matches: 8. This CDR3 spans 15 amino acids. Per the germline V gene, CDR1 is MNHEY and CDR2 is SVGAGI. Here the CDR3 reads CASRPLAGGGDTQYF. The CDR3 nucleotides read TGTGCCAGCAGGCCCTTAGCGGGAGGGGGGGATACGCAGTATTTT.

This clonotype occurred many times. The V and J genes are TRBV5-1 and TRBJ1-4; the D is unclear. The germline V gene encodes CDR1 SGHRS and CDR2 YFSETQ. The germline V and J ends were trimmed by 1 base and 3 bases, with 7 bases remaining between them. This CDR3 has 14 residues. CDR3 sequence reads: CASSLKQPNEKLFF. CDR3 bases: TGCGCCAGCAGCTTGAAGCAGCCTAATGAAAAACTGTTTTTT.

The chain combines TRBV5-4 with TRBJ2-1, with D perhaps TRBD1 or TRBD2 (5 bases each). The germline gives CDR1 SGHNT, CDR2 YYREEE (reference sequence). There are 15 residues in the CDR3. V lost 5 bases and J lost 2, with 14 bases in between. The CDR3, as DNA: TGTGCCAGCAGGACTGGATGGGGGACCTACAATGAGCAGTTCTTC. Translated, it gives CASRTGWGTYNEQFF.

This sequence joins TRBV6-6 and TRBJ2-7; tentative D call: TRBD1 (6 bases). The germline V and J ends were trimmed by 4 bases and 2 bases, with 9 bases remaining between them. CDR3 length: 13 amino acids. CDR1 is MNHNY and CDR2 is SVGAGI in the germline V gene (reference sequence). The CDR3 spells CASSSGTPYEQYF. As DNA, the CDR3 is TGTGCCAGCAGTTCCGGGACACCCTACGAGCAGTACTTC.